These 12 T cell receptor beta chains came from one sample sequenced in a study of OX40 agonist ivuxolimab in advanced cancers. Libraries were constructed by the immunoSEQ multiplex PCR assay. Entries here come from immuneACCESS through TCRdb and include only in-frame sequences with V and J called. Some clones fail to appear in such tables; in the studies checked, an unresolved V gene covers under half of the shortfall, and the cause of the remainder is unknown. In all, the sample holds 85,000 to 90,000 clones, and around 85% of those were seen once. Roughly 0.22% of the sample lies in the top ten. The sequencing here drew on CD4+ or CD8+ T cells sorted from blood, taken in a trial of the OX40 agonist ivuxolimab. The source is an adult with an advanced solid tumor such as melanoma, head and neck, liver or kidney cancer.

The chain uses TRBV7-9 and TRBJ2-1, with D possibly matching TRBD2 (7 bases). Germline CDR1 and CDR2: SEHNR and FQNEAQ (reference sequence). The CDR3 is made up of 13 amino acids. Trimming left V 11 bases short and J 9 bases short, with 20 bases between. This CDR3 reads CAGVAGAVTEQFF. The CDR3 DNA sequence: TGTGCCGGAGTGGCGGGGGCGGTGACTGAGCAGTTCTTC.

V is TRBV5-4 and J is TRBJ1-2; weak D call: TRBD1 (5 bases). The CDR3 length is 15 residues. V was trimmed by 4 bases and J by 2 bases, leaving 15 bases between them. Looked up from germline, CDR1 is SGHNT and CDR2 is YYREEE (reference sequence). The CDR3 loop is CASSIGRAGNYGYTF. The CDR3 region has the DNA TGTGCCAGCAGCATCGGACGGGCAGGGAACTATGGCTACACCTTC.

This chain links TRBV9 with TRBJ2-7; 7 nucleotides line up with TRBD1. V lost 4 bases and J lost 0; bases outside the gene matches: 7. Germline CDR1 SGDLS, CDR2 YYNGEE. The CDR3 sequence is 15 residues long. CDR3 sequence reads: CASSRGRQFSYEQYF. The DNA for the CDR3 is TGTGCCAGCAGCAGGGGGCGCCAATTCTCCTACGAGCAGTACTTC.

Only one count was recorded for this clone. This sequence joins TRBV29-1 and TRBJ1-2, with D possibly TRBD1 on 6 matching bases. Trimming removed 4 bases at V and 4 bases at J, with 25 bases between. The CDR3 extends over 17 amino acids. Per the germline V gene, CDR1 is SQVTM and CDR2 is ANQGSEA. The DNA of the CDR3 is TGCAGCGTTGCCCGAAGGGACCGGGGGGCCCTCTCCTATGGCTACACCTTC. Translating gives CSVARRDRGALSYGYTF.

This sequence joins TRBV7-2 and TRBJ1-3, with a weak D call TRBD1 (5 bases). The CDR3 covers 12 residues. Per germline, CDR1 SGHTA and CDR2 FQGNSA. Trimming pared 2 bases from V and 10 bases from J, leaving 9 bases between. DNA of the CDR3: TGTGCCAGCAGCTTAATACGGGGGACCATATATTTT. Its protein is CASSLIRGTIYF.

This chain connects TRBV5-4 to TRBJ2-2, with TRBD1 identical over 8 bases. Germline CDR1 is SGHNT and CDR2 is YYREEE (reference sequence). CDR3 size: 16 residues. V lost 4 bases, J lost 4 bases, and 9 bases stayed unmatched. In DNA form, the CDR3 reads TGTGCCAGCAGCCCGGGGGACAGGCGGGGCACCGGGGAGCTGTTTTTT. Translating gives CASSPGDRRGTGELFF.

This clone was observed once. The chain joins TRBV7-3 to TRBJ2-2; D may be TRBD1 (6 bases). The CDR3 has 16 amino acids. From germline, CDR1 is SGHTA and CDR2 FQGTGA. V was shortened by 3 bases and J by 1 base, with 12 bases between the two germline ends. CDR3 residues: CASSFRTGRNTGELFF. The CDR3 DNA sequence: TGTGCCAGCAGCTTCCGCACAGGGCGGAACACCGGGGAGCTGTTTTTT. Complete variable domain (other parts from reference TRBV7-3 and TRBJ2-2): GAGVSQTPSNKVTEKGKYVELRCDPISGHTALYWYRQSLGQGPEFLIYFQGTGAADDSGLPNDRFFAVRPEGSVSTLKIQRTERGDSAVYLCASSFRTGRNTGELFFGEGSRLTVL.

This clone has more than one count but fewer than ten. The chain links TRBV7-9 to TRBJ1-4; 7 bases map to TRBD1. The germline V gene encodes CDR1 SEHNR and CDR2 FQNEAQ (reference sequence). The ends lost 4 bases at V and 7 bases at J; junction bases unmatched: 12. This CDR3 is 16 amino acids long. The CDR3 reads CASSSLRQGSREKLFF. DNA for the CDR3: TGTGCCAGCAGCTCTCTAAGACAGGGCTCTCGTGAAAAACTGTTTTTT.

The rearrangement joins TRBV18 to TRBJ2-5; 7 bases fit TRBD2. The germline gives CDR1 KGHSH, CDR2 LQKENI. The CDR3 runs to 16 residues. V was pared by 3 bases and J by 4 bases, with 11 bases of the junction left unmatched. Here the CDR3 DNA reads TGTGCCAGCTCACCGCAGCTAGCGGAGGCGGGAGAGACCCAGTACTTC. This gives the protein CASSPQLAEAGETQYF.

This clone was observed once. This chain's CDR3 is CASSFRQHPPYEQYV. DNA of the CDR3: TGTGCCAGCAGTTTCCGACAGCATCCTCCCTACGAGCAGTACGTC. V is TRBV6-5 and J is TRBJ2-7; D is possibly TRBD1 (5 bases). V lost 4 bases and J lost 2, with 15 bases in between. This CDR3 spans 15 amino acids. Germline CDR1 reads MNHEY; CDR2 reads SVGAGI.

The V call is TRBV30, the J call TRBJ1-1, with a tentative D call TRBD1 (6 bases). The V end was cut by 0 bases, the J end by 0 bases, with 17 bases between. Germline loops: CDR1 GTSNPN, CDR2 SVGIG (reference sequence). CDR3 length: 17 amino acids. This chain's CDR3 is CAWSVTYRVIMNTEAFF. The CDR3 nucleotides are TGTGCCTGGAGTGTAACTTACAGGGTTATTATGAACACTGAAGCTTTCTTT.

This chain connects TRBV9 to TRBJ2-6; D ambiguous. The CDR3 sequence is 17 residues long. CDR1 and CDR2 (germline): SGDLS, YYNGEE. With 1 base removed from V and 0 bases from J, the gap between germline ends came to 11 bases. The CDR3 here is CASSVLGARSGANVLTF. DNA for the CDR3: TGTGCCAGCAGCGTACTTGGCGCCCGCTCTGGGGCCAACGTCCTGACTTTC.